The rows below give T cell receptor beta chains drawn from one sample of a study of CD4 T cells in relation to SARS-CoV-2 and coronaviruses. Only in-frame clones appear in the TCRdb table, and some are missing; sequencing was by immunoSEQ multiplex PCR. The sample shows 55,000 to 70,000 clones, approximately 93% of them seen only once. Sequencing used naive CD4+ T cells from PBMCs. These receptors were taken from a human donor in good health. The CDR3 runs from the conserved cysteine through the conserved F or W.

v_call	cdr3_aa
TRBV9	CASSAGTSGYFYNEQFF
TRBV7-6	CASSLGWADRNTGELFF
TRBV7-9	CASSPGTGDYEQYF
TRBV20-1	CSVTVRETQYF
TRBV24-1	CATSETDRTNTGELFF
TRBV10-1	CASSAWTGNIHEQYF
TRBV5-1	CASSLAPGDWEQYF
TRBV2	CASSSEGGTGGELFF
TRBV3-1/TRBV3-2	CASSPGRGVGQPQHF
TRBV18	CASPTGTGGSGANVLTF
TRBV3-1/TRBV3-2	CASSVGLYNEQFF
TRBV2	CASSGMSTEQETQYF
TRBV6-5	CASRQGDREAFF
TRBV18	CASSQGEDYEQYF
TRBV6-1	CASSEGTGGHEQFF
TRBV21-1	CASSKESEPGTASYEQYF
TRBV2	CASSDPGTGADTQYF
TRBV10-3	CAISEQGSTGELFF
TRBV5-1	CASSLERGDTGELFF
TRBV5-4	CASSLGGTGVNEQFF